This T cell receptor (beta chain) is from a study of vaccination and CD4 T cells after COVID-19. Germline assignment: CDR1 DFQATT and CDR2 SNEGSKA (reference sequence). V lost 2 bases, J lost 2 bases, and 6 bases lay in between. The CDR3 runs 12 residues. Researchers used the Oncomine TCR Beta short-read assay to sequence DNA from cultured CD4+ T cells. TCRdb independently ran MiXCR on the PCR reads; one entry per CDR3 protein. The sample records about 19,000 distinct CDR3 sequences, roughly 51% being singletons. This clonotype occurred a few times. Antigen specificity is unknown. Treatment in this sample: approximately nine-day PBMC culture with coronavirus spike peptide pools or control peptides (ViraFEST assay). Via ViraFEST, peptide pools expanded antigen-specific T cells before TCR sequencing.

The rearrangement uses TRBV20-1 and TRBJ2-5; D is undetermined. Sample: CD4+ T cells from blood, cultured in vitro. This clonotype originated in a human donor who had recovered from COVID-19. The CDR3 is CSARSLQETQYF. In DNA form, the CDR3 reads TGCAGTGCTAGATCCCTGCAAGAGACCCAGTACTTC.